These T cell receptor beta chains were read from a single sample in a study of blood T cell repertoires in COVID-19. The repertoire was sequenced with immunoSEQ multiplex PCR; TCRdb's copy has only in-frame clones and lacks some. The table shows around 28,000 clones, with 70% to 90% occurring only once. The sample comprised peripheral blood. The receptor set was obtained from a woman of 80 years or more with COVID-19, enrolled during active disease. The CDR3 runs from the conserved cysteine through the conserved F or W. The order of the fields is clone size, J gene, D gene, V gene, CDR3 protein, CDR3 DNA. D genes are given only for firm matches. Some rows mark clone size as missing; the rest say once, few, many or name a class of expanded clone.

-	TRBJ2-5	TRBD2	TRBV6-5	CASAPGGSQETQYF	TGTGCCAGCGCCCCGGGGGGGTCACAAGAGACCCAGTACTTC
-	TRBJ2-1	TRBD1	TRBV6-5	CASSYPGTGKGEQFF	TGTGCCAGCAGTTACCCTGGGACAGGGAAGGGTGAGCAGTTCTTC
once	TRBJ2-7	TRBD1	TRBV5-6	CASSQTGGRRSEQYF	TGTGCCAGCAGCCAGACAGGGGGAAGACGGTCCGAGCAGTACTTC
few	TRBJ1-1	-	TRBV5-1	CASSLSRGIGSMNTEAFF	TGCGCCAGCAGCTTGAGTCGGGGGATAGGTTCAATGAACACTGAAGCTTTCTTT
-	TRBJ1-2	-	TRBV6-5	CASSKQGISGYTF	TGTGCCAGCAGCAAACAGGGAATCAGTGGCTACACCTTC
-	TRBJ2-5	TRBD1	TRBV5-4	CASSFSPGTGTETQYF	TGTGCCAGCAGTTTTTCCCCCGGGACAGGGACGGAGACCCAGTACTTC
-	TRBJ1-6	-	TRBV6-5	CASSPRSLNSPLHF	TGTGCCAGCAGCCCCAGATCTCTTAATTCACCCCTCCACTTT
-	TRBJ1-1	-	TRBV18	CASSPPAGGSVNTEAFF	TGTGCCAGCTCACCACCCGCAGGAGGATCCGTGAACACTGAAGCTTTCTTT
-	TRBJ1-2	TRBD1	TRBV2	CASSEAPQGDGYTF	TGTGCCAGCAGTGAAGCGCCCCAGGGGGATGGCTACACCTTC
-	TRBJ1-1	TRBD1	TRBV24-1	CATSDPGTDPEAFF	TGTGCCACCAGTGATCCCGGGACAGACCCTGAAGCTTTCTTT
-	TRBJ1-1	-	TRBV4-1	CASSQGVNTEAFF	TGCGCCAGCAGCCAAGGAGTGAACACTGAAGCTTTCTTT